The 15 T cell receptor beta chains given below trace back to one sample, sequenced in a study of shared clonotypes between healthy human individuals. This table comes from immunoSEQ multiplex PCR, and its TCRdb copy is limited to in-frame clones, with some not included. Of millions of clones in the sample, about 95% were seen once. The source material was naive CD4+ T cells sorted from blood. Subset indicated: CD45RA+ positively selected. The source is a man aged 18 to 29 in good health.

The CDR3, as DNA: TGTGCCTGGGCCGGGACAGGGACGGTCGACACCGGGGAGCTGTTTTTT. Its translation is CAWAGTGTVDTGELFF. The rearrangement joins TRBV30 to TRBJ2-2; 9 positions match TRBD1. This CDR3 contains 16 residues. V gave up 5 bases and J gave up 3 bases; unmatched junction bases: 10. Germline V gene sequence: CDR1 GTSNPN, CDR2 SVGIG (reference sequence). The full variable domain, with the rest looked up from reference TRBV30 and TRBJ2-2, is SQTIHQWPATLVQPVGSPLSLECTVEGTSNPNLYWYRQAAGRGLQLLFYSVGIGQISSEVPQNLSASRPQDRQFILSSKKLLLSDSGFYLCAWAGTGTVDTGELFFGEGSRLTVL.

The J gene is TRBJ1-1, the V gene TRBV5-1, with 7 bases fitting TRBD1. CDR1 and CDR2 from the germline V gene are SGHRS and YFSETQ. The V gene end was trimmed by 3 bases and the J gene end by 4 bases; junction bases not matched to a gene: 6. The CDR3 loop spans 14 amino acids. CDR3 coding DNA: TGCGCCAGCAGCTCGCGACAGGGTAGCACTGAAGCTTTCTTT. This encodes CASSSRQGSTEAFF.

The chain is built from TRBV30 and TRBJ1-1, with unresolved D. Germline V lookup: CDR1 GTSNPN, CDR2 SVGIG (reference sequence). Trimming removed 5 bases from V and 1 base from J, with 14 bases in between. The CDR3 contains 14 residues. The CDR3 coding sequence is TGTGCCTGGGGCGATTGGTGGGGGAACACTGAAGCTTTCTTT. Protein: CAWGDWWGNTEAFF.

The genes are TRBV9 and TRBJ2-5; maybe TRBD1 (5 bases). The CDR3 spans 14 residues. Germline V gene data show CDR1 as SGDLS and CDR2 as YYNGEE. V dropped 4 bases and J dropped 5 bases, with 15 bases sitting between them. CDR3 residues: CASSPPQGRETQYF. DNA of the CDR3: TGTGCCAGCAGCCCCCCCCAGGGTAGGGAGACCCAGTACTTC. Using reference TRBV9 and TRBJ2-5 for the parts outside the CDR3, the full variable domain is DSGVTQTPKHLITATGQRVTLRCSPRSGDLSVYWYQQSLDQGLQFLIQYYNGEERAKGNILERFSAQQFPDLHSELNLSSLELGDSALYFCASSPPQGRETQYFGPGTRLLVL.

As regards this clone: This CDR3 is also generated by other DNA sequences in the sample. The rearrangement links TRBV7-2 to TRBJ1-1; no definite D call. The germline gives CDR1 SGHTA, CDR2 FQGNSA. This CDR3 region has 14 residues. The V end was cut by 1 base, the J end by 0 bases, with 6 bases between. CDR3 in amino acids: CASSLGQMNTEAFF. The CDR3 DNA follows: TGTGCCAGCAGCTTAGGGCAGATGAACACTGAAGCTTTCTTT.

This clone came up a few times. The chain combines TRBV5-5 with TRBJ1-6, with a possible D match to TRBD1 (6 bases). From germline, CDR1 is SGHKS and CDR2 YYEKEE (reference sequence). This CDR3 has 14 residues. Between the trimmed V and J ends, which lost 7 bases and 10 bases, there was a span of 18 bases. This CDR3 is CASDRDSGVSPLHF. DNA of the CDR3: TGTGCCAGCGATCGTGATTCAGGGGTCTCACCCCTCCACTTT.

With respect to this clone: Within the sample, other DNA sequences also encode this same CDR3. The rearrangement links TRBV6-6 to TRBJ1-1, with D unresolved. CDR1 MNHNY and CDR2 SVGAGI come from the germline V gene (reference sequence). CDR3 size: 14 residues. The V end was cut by 2 bases, the J end by 2 bases, with 9 bases between. CDR3 nucleotides: TGTGCCAGCAGTTACCGTGGGTTAAACACTGAAGCTTTCTTT. Translation gives CASSYRGLNTEAFF.

CDR3 in DNA: TGTGCCAGCAGTTATAGCGGGGGGGCAAACGAGCAGTACTTC. This sequence encodes CASSYSGGANEQYF. The chain uses TRBV28 and TRBJ2-7, with TRBD2 identical over 11 bases. Trimming took 4 bases from V and 5 from J; bases not matched to a gene: 4. CDR3 size: 14 residues. CDR1 is MDHEN, CDR2 SYDVKM, per germline. Full variable domain (missing parts from reference TRBV28 and TRBJ2-7): DVKVTQSSRYLVKRTGEKVFLECVQDMDHENMFWYRQDPGLGLRLIYFSYDVKMKEKGDIPEGYSVSREKKERFSLILESASTNQTSMYLCASSYSGGANEQYFGPGTRLTVT.

This chain links TRBV25-1 with TRBJ2-2; no reliable D call. V was trimmed by 2 bases and J by 11 bases, leaving 6 bases between them. The CDR3 is made up of 11 amino acids. Per the germline V gene, CDR1 is MGHDK and CDR2 is SYGVNS. The CDR3 reads CASSENFELFF. The CDR3, as DNA: TGTGCCAGCAGTGAAAATTTTGAGCTGTTTTTT.

V and J are TRBV5-1 and TRBJ2-7; D remains ambiguous. Looked up from germline, CDR1 is SGHRS and CDR2 is YFSETQ. CDR3 length equals 14 residues. V lost 1 base to trimming and J lost 1 base, with 9 bases between them. The CDR3 nucleotides are TGCGCCAGCAGCTTGAAGTCTACATCCTACGAGCAGTACTTC. Amino acids: CASSLKSTSYEQYF.

This clone showed up just once. This chain connects TRBV7-9 to TRBJ1-3; D perhaps matches TRBD1 (5 bases). Looked up from germline, CDR1 is SEHNR and CDR2 is FQNEAQ (reference sequence). V was clipped by 6 bases and J by 0 bases, with 9 bases between them. This CDR3 is built from 14 residues. DNA for the CDR3: TGTGCCAGCAGTACGACAGCCTCTGGAAACACCATATATTTT. Its translation is CASSTTASGNTIYF.

The chain joins TRBV7-9 to TRBJ1-1; 8 bases map to TRBD1. Unmatched junction bases numbered 9, after V lost 5 bases and J lost 7 bases. CDR1 SEHNR and CDR2 FQNEAQ come from the germline V gene (reference sequence). The CDR3 spans 14 residues. CDR3 in amino acids: CASSGQGATVEAFF. CDR3 sequence (DNA): TGTGCCAGCAGCGGGCAGGGGGCAACGGTTGAAGCTTTCTTT.

The chain links TRBV4-1 to TRBJ2-4; 7 nucleotides align to TRBD2. The CDR3 consists of 18 residues. After removal of 3 bases from V and 3 bases from J, the junction contained 14 bases not matched to a gene. Germline V CDR1 and CDR2: MGHRA, YSYEKL. CDR3 coding DNA: TGCGCCAGCAGCCACGGATCTCAGGGAGGGATGTACAAAAACATTCAGTACTTC. Protein product: CASSHGSQGGMYKNIQYF.

This clone was counted a single time. This sequence joins TRBV20-1 and TRBJ1-1; D unclear. V was pared by 3 bases and J by 7 bases, with 9 bases between. CDR3 length: 11 residues. From germline, CDR1 is DFQATT and CDR2 SNEGSKA (reference sequence). The CDR3 bases are TGCAGTGCTAGGGAGGGATTTGAAGCTTTCTTT. Translating it yields CSAREGFEAFF.

For the CDR3, the DNA is TGTGCCAGCAGCCCCCAACCCAGGGGCGAAACCGGGGAGCTGTTTTTT. It specifies CASSPQPRGETGELFF. The rearrangement uses TRBV7-9 and TRBJ2-2, with D possibly being TRBD1 (6 bases). Deletions cut 5 bases from V and 5 bases from J, with 18 bases between. Germline V gene lookup returns CDR1 SEHNR and CDR2 FQNEAQ (reference sequence). This CDR3 contains 16 residues.